Described below is a single T cell receptor (beta chain) sequence and its context. The table lists this clonotype with a few counts. What this receptor recognizes is not known. No much larger clone exists at a distance of one base, and base qualities are not known. This specimen comes from a study of human T cells and chemical hapten exposure (dated by TCRdb to 2020 to 2022). In terms of the full investigation: For sensitization, 2% DPC in acetone was applied to a 2 cm by 2 cm area of upper inner arm skin. Patients additionally received weekly therapeutic DPC doses to the scalp throughout the roughly 25-week study period. Patch testing was performed on the upper back with Finn chambers containing 0.01% DPC, and the patch tests were scored after 6 days according to International Contact Dermatitis Research Group standards. The patient cohort, mostly female, included alopecia areata with under or over 50% scalp involvement, alopecia totalis and alopecia universalis. The libraries were sequenced as a pool, and the TCR yield per sample differed mostly because of small variations in library volumes within the pool. This study followed changes in the peripheral blood TCR repertoire in vivo during primary and secondary sensitization of alopecia patients to the hapten diphenylcyclopropenone (DPC). Blood samples were taken from patients before sensitization (week 0) and then at 2, 6 and about 24 weeks after DPC sensitization. For TCR sequencing, blood came from 25 to 35 alopecia patients at anywhere from one to four time points (pre-sensitization, 2, 6 and 24 weeks). What the research found in general, with its limitations: Alopecia, a presumed autoimmune disease, was present in all patients, so the immune response of the patients might differ from that of healthy individuals. Repeated subsampling changed both the strength of the expansion versus patch-test correlation and the threshold at which the correlation became significant. A positive correlation was found between the number of PT1 expanded TCRs and patch test score, with significance reached at thresholds 8, 16 and 32 but not 4. The number of TCRs above 1 in 1000 frequency did not change with DPC sensitization; there was no evidence of global repertoire structure alterations. Expanded TCRs formed significantly more large CDR3 similarity clusters than pre-sensitization or healthy control sets, consistent with antigen-driven responses.

Library construction relied on RACE. The instrument given in TCRdb is NextSeq 500. During library preparation, unique molecular identifiers were attached to individual cDNA molecules so that TCRs could be counted in a quantitative, reproducible way. Both TCR alpha and TCR beta chains were sequenced from each blood RNA sample. The study's own analysis went as follows. The median number of TCRs per sample was around 96,000, ranging from roughly 20,000 to 700,000. V, J and CDR3 annotation of the TCR reads was carried out using the Decombinator software suite. For PS versus PT1 abundance plots, all samples were subsampled to the same number of TCRs (28,000). TCRs were defined as expanded if absent before sensitization and observed at least eight times at the 2-week time point. In TCRdb, the public reads were trimmed at Q25 with fastp and aligned with MiXCR, with productive beta chains retained. Under each unique CDR3 protein, matching rows form one entry showing the most common genes and DNA. The V and J calls, along with clone size, are taken from TCRdb and not from the paper's own processing. The sample yields 80,000 to 95,000 distinct CDR3 sequences; 9.5% to 12% were counted once. The biggest ten clones account for under 2.5% of the sample.

The germline V gene yields SGHDT for CDR1 and YYEEEE for CDR2. From its cysteine to its phenylalanine, the CDR3 spans 14 amino acids. The kept DNA is CDR3 alone, 42 bases in frame from the first base. The germline ends are 12 bases apart after V is trimmed by 4 bases and J by 2 bases. Explained via the paper, the time point label denotes: patch test 2, 6 weeks after DPC sensitization. Sample treatment or condition, as interpreted from the label and publication: therapeutic diphenylcyclopropenone sensitization with weekly scalp DPC. At every patch-test visit, the blood draw took place before the patch test was put on. Patients were eligible if aged 18 to 70, diagnosed with alopecia and judged suitable for DPC therapy, and pregnant patients were excluded. Total RNA was isolated from unfractionated whole blood collected in Tempus Blood RNA tubes.

The chain was built from TRBV5-6 and TRBJ1-2; matching of 6 bases hints at TRBD1 as the D gene. The TCR sequence derives from a man aged 35-49 years with alopecia areata. Some clones in this sample may be carry-over from other donors' samples. The material sequenced was whole blood, taken in connection with sensitization to the hapten diphenylcyclopropenone (DPC). CDR3 protein: CASSADRRNYGYTF. Here is the DNA: TGTGCCAGCAGCGCGGACAGACGAAACTATGGCTACACCTTC. The CDR3, completed at both ends by the reference TRBV5-6 and TRBJ1-2 genes, gives the full variable domain DAGVTQSPTHLIKTRGQQVTLRCSPKSGHDTVSWYQQALGQGPQFIFQYYEEEERQRGNFPDRFSGHQFPNYSSELNVNALLLGDSALYLCASSADRRNYGYTFGSGTRLTVV.